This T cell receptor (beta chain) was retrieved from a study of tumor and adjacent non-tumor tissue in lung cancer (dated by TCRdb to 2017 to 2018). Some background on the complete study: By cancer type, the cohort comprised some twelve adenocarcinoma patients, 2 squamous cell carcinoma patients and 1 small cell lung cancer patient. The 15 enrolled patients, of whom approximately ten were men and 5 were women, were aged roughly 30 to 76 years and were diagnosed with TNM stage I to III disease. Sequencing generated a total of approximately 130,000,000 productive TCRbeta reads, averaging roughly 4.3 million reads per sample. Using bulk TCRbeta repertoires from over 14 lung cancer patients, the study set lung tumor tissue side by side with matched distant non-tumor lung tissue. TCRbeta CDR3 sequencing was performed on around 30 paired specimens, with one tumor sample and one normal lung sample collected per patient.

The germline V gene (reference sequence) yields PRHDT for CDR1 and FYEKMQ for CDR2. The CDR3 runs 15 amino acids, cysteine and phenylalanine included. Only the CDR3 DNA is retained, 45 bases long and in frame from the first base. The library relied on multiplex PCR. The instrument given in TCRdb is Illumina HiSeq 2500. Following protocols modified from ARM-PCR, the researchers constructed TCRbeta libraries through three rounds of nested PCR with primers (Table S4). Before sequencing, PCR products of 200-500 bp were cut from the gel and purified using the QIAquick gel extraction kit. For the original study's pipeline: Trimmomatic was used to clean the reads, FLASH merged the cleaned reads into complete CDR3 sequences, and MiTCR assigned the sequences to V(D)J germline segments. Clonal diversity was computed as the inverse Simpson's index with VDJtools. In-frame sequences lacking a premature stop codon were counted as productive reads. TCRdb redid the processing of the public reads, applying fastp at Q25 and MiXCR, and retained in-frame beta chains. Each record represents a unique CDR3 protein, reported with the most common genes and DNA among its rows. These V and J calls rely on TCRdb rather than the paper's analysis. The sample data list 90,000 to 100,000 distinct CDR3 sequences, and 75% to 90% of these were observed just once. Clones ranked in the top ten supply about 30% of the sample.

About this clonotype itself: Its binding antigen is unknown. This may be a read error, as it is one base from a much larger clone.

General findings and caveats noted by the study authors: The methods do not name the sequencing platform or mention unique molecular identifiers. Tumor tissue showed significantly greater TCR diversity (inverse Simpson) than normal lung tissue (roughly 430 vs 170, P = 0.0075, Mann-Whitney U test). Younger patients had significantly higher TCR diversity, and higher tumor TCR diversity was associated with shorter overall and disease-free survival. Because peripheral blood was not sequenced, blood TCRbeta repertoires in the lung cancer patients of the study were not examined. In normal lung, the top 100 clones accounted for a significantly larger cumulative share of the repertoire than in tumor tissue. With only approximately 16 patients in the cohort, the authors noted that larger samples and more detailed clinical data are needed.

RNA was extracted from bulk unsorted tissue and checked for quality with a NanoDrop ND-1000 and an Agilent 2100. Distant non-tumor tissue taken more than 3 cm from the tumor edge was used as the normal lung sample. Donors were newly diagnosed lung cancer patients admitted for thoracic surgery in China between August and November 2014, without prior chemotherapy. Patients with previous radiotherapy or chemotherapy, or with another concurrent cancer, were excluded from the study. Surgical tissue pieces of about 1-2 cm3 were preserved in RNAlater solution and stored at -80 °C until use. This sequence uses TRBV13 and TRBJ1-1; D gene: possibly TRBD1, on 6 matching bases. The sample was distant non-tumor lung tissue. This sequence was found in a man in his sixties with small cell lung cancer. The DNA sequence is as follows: TGTGTCAGCAGCTTCGGAGGGGGTAGGGGCACTGAAGCTTTCTTT. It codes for CVSSFGGGRGTEAFF.